This T cell receptor (beta chain) appears in the sequencing data of a study of blood T cell repertoires in COVID-19. About the study: Samples representing acute and convalescent COVID-19 were sourced from the United States, Italy and Spain. The analysed material was cDNA or gDNA that came from T cells, B-cell-depleted T cells, or PBMCs.

How the authors handled the data: It was from reference gene primer amplification that nucleated cell counts were estimated. The repertoire was sequenced with immunoSEQ multiplex PCR; TCRdb's copy has only in-frame clones and lacks some. V, J and clone size reflect that table, while D and trimming were determined from the DNA. The sample comprises more than 90,000 clones, roughly 90% of which are singletons, and around 8% rests with the top ten. The germline V gene encodes CDR1 MDHEN and CDR2 SYDVKM. There are 15 residues in the CDR3. The J segment lost 3 bases and the V segment lost 5 bases, leaving 4 bases of the junction unmatched.

The source material was peripheral blood. The sequence came from a man in his sixties or seventies who had recovered from COVID-19. The chain employs TRBV28 and TRBJ1-2, with TRBD1 matching 12 bases. This CDR3 is CASSGTGGVYYGYTF. CDR3 DNA: TGTGCCAGCAGTGGGACAGGGGGCGTGTACTATGGCTACACCTTC.